This is a list of T cell receptor beta chains from one sample in a study of CD8+ T cells in alopecia areata. Assay: immunoSEQ multiplex PCR; the TCRdb copy retains only in-frame clones and omits some. The sample holds about 82,000 clones, 45% to 60% seen once. Sequences were obtained from NKG2D-high CD8+ T cells sorted from blood. Receptors were obtained from a human donor with alopecia areata. Each CDR3 is given with its conserved first and last residue. The D gene is left open where the match is weak. Not every row has a clone size; where given, it reads once, few, many or a size class.

TRBJ2-3 - - TRBV7-8 TGTGCCAGCAGTCCGAGGACAGACACAGATACGCAGTATTTT CASSPRTDTDTQYF
TRBJ2-1 - - TRBV14 TGTGCCAGCGGTATTAGCTCCTACAATGAGCAGTTCTTC CASGISSYNEQFF
TRBJ2-7 TRBD1 - TRBV5-1 TGCGCCAGCAGCACGACAGGGTTGGGGAACGAGCAGTACTTC CASSTTGLGNEQYF
TRBJ1-2 TRBD1 - TRBV29-1 TGCAGCGTTGTAGGGGGCTTGGACTATGGCTACACCTTC CSVVGGLDYGYTF
TRBJ2-7 TRBD2 - TRBV27 TGTGCCAGCAGTTCTCGAGCGGGGTCGGACTACGAGCAGTACTTC CASSSRAGSDYEQYF
TRBJ2-3 - - TRBV7-9 TGTGCCAGCAGCTTAGCTAGGCCTGACCCCCTTTTT CASSLARPDPLF
TRBJ2-3 - - TRBV6-6 TGTGCCAGCAGTCCCCGGGCCGACGGGGATACGCAGTATTTT CASSPRADGDTQYF
TRBJ2-3 - once TRBV27 TGTGCCAGCAGGTTCTGGGGAACAGATACGCAGTATTTT CASRFWGTDTQYF
TRBJ1-2 - - TRBV7-9 TGTGCCAGCAGCTTAGCCGGGGGCTATGGCTACACCTTC CASSLAGGYGYTF
TRBJ1-4 - - TRBV6-6 TGTGCCAGCAGAGGGGGGGAAAAACTGTTTTTT CASRGGEKLFF
TRBJ2-7 - - TRBV9 TGTGCCAGCAGCGCAACGACAGACTACGAGCAGTACTTC CASSATTDYEQYF
TRBJ2-1 - - TRBV4-1 TGCGCCAGCAGCCAAGATAACTCCTACAATGAGCAGTTCTTC CASSQDNSYNEQFF
TRBJ2-4 - - TRBV29-1 TGCAGCGTTGGAGATGGCATTCAGTACTTC CSVGDGIQYF
TRBJ1-5 - - TRBV27 TGTGCCAGCAGTTTTGGTCAGGGGTCTCAGCCCCAGCATTTT CASSFGQGSQPQHF
TRBJ2-5 TRBD2 - TRBV6-5 TGTGCCAGCAGTCCGCGCGGGGGGGGGAAGACCCAGTACTTC CASSPRGGGKTQYF
TRBJ2-2 - - TRBV6-5 TGTGCCAGCAGTTACTCGCGAGGGGCCGGGGAGCTGTTTTTT CASSYSRGAGELFF
TRBJ2-6 - - TRBV14 TGTGCCAGCAGCCAATTCGGCGTCCTGACTTTC CASSQFGVLTF
TRBJ1-5 - once TRBV28 TGTGCCAGCAGTTTCGGAGATTCCCAGCATTTT CASSFGDSQHF
TRBJ2-3 TRBD2 - TRBV5-1 TGCGCCAGCAGCTTGGAGGAGCGGGAGAACACAGATACGCAGTATTTT CASSLEERENTDTQYF
TRBJ2-3 TRBD2 - TRBV27 TGTGCCAGCAGTTCCGCGACTAGCGTCACAGATACGCAGTATTTT CASSSATSVTDTQYF
TRBJ2-1 - few TRBV29-1 TGCAGCGTTGTCGGACTACGGAACAATGAGCAGTTCTTC CSVVGLRNNEQFF
TRBJ2-2 - few TRBV29-1 TGCAGCTCCCGCCATCCGGGACGGAGTAACACCGGGGAGCTGTTTTTT CSSRHPGRSNTGELFF
TRBJ2-7 TRBD1 - TRBV27 TGTGCCAGCAGCCTAGACAGGGTACACGAGCAGTACTTC CASSLDRVHEQYF
TRBJ2-5 - - TRBV27 TGTGCCAGCAGTCTGCAGGGCCAAGAGACCCAGTACTTC CASSLQGQETQYF
TRBJ2-5 - - TRBV6-5 TGTGCCAGCAGTTACTCGAATCCCCCGGGGACCCAGTACTTC CASSYSNPPGTQYF
TRBJ2-5 - few TRBV5-6 TGTGCCAGCAGCTTCGGGACTCTGGAGACCCAGTACTTC CASSFGTLETQYF
TRBJ2-7 - - TRBV25-1 TGTGCCAGCAGCCGGGTAGAGGAGCAGTACTTC CASSRVEEQYF
TRBJ1-2 - - TRBV5-1 TGCGCCAGCAGCCGGGAGCCCGACGGCTACACCTTC CASSREPDGYTF
TRBJ2-5 - - TRBV9 TGTGCCAGCAGCGTAACAGGACACCAAGAGACCCAGTACTTC CASSVTGHQETQYF
TRBJ1-2 - once TRBV29-1 TGCAGCGTTGTAGGGAGCCCCCTCGGCTACACCTTC CSVVGSPLGYTF